The sequence of this T cell receptor (beta chain) was determined in a study of Graves' ophthalmopathy and Graves' hyperthyroidism. TCR beta CDR3 regions were amplified from RNA transcripts. Second-round multiplex PCR came after a first-round RT-PCR that employed HTBI primers. One entry per CDR3 protein results from TCRdb running MiXCR on the multiplex PCR reads. The data hold around 600,000 distinct CDR3 sequences, with over 40% observed a single time. This clonotype was seen a few times. V lost 6 bases and J lost 2, with 17 bases in between. CDR3 length: 15 residues. The germline gives CDR1 MNHNY, CDR2 SVGAGI (reference sequence).

The clonotype comes from an adult man with Graves' ophthalmopathy. The genes are TRBV6-6 and TRBJ2-7; D may be TRBD1 (6 bases). Sequences were obtained from peripheral blood. The CDR3, as DNA: TGTGCCAGCAGACCCCTTTCAGGGGCCACCTACGAGCAGTACTTC. This encodes CASRPLSGATYEQYF.